One and the same sample provided the 10 T cell receptor beta chains below, sequenced in a study of blood T cell repertoires in COVID-19. Libraries were prepared by immunoSEQ multiplex PCR; TCRdb keeps only in-frame clonotypes and omits some of them. The profile shows some 160,000 clones, 87% of them singletons. Sequenced material: peripheral blood. The receptors stem from a woman aged 70-85 years with COVID-19, enrolled during active disease.

The V gene is TRBV27, the J gene TRBJ1-6; D may be TRBD1 (5 bases). Per germline, CDR1 MNHEY and CDR2 SMNVEV (reference sequence). CDR3 length: 13 amino acids. Between the trimmed V and J ends, which lost 6 bases and 7 bases, there was a span of 10 bases. CDR3: CASRGLRNSPLHF. The CDR3 DNA sequence: TGTGCCAGCAGGGGGCTTAGGAATTCACCCCTCCACTTT.

This chain links TRBV4-1 with TRBJ1-1; D might be TRBD1 (6 bases). Germline lookup yields CDR1 MGHRA and CDR2 YSYEKL. V shed 2 bases and J shed 6 bases, with 16 bases lying between them. This CDR3 has 15 residues. As DNA, the CDR3 is TGCGCCAGCAGCCAACCCGCAGGGGCGAGGGCTGAAGCTTTCTTT. Translated, it gives CASSQPAGARAEAFF.

This clone appeared a few times. This rearrangement joins TRBV28 to TRBJ1-6; no firm D call. Germline loops: CDR1 MDHEN, CDR2 SYDVKM. V lost 2 bases, J lost 8 bases, and 4 bases lay in between. There are 12 residues in the CDR3. The CDR3, as DNA: TGTGCCAGCAGTTTACTTGATTCACCCCTCCACTTT. Protein: CASSLLDSPLHF. The full variable domain, its missing parts supplied by reference TRBV28 and TRBJ1-6, is DVKVTQSSRYLVKRTGEKVFLECVQDMDHENMFWYRQDPGLGLRLIYFSYDVKMKEKGDIPEGYSVSREKKERFSLILESASTNQTSMYLCASSLLDSPLHFGNGTRLTVT.

The V and J genes are TRBV10-2 and TRBJ2-7, with D unclear. The germline V gene has CDR1 WSHSY and CDR2 SAAADI. The CDR3 has 13 residues. Trimming shortened V by 5 bases and J by 3 bases, and 11 bases separated the two germline ends. The chain's CDR3 is CASSPGSSYEQYF. Written as DNA, the CDR3 is TGCGCCAGCAGTCCCGGGTCGAGCTACGAGCAGTACTTC.

This rearrangement joins TRBV6-6 to TRBJ1-6; 7 bases are shared with TRBD1. With 5 bases clipped from V and 1 base from J, the junction kept 2 bases outside the gene matches. The CDR3 length is 15 residues. CDR1 and CDR2 (germline): MNHNY, SVGAGI (reference sequence). Here the CDR3 reads CASSRQGSYNSPLHF. The CDR3 nucleotides are TGTGCCAGCAGTCGACAGGGATCCTATAATTCACCCCTCCACTTT.

The chain has TRBV18 and TRBJ1-1; 7 bases fit TRBD1. This CDR3 contains 11 residues. Trimming cost V 5 bases and J 8 bases; bases outside gene matches: 2. Germline loops: CDR1 KGHSH, CDR2 LQKENI. The CDR3 is CASSSQGEAFF. CDR3 DNA sequence: TGTGCCAGCTCATCACAGGGGGAAGCTTTCTTT.

The chain employs TRBV30 and TRBJ1-2; TRBD1 agrees at 7 bases. From germline, CDR1 is GTSNPN and CDR2 SVGIG (reference sequence). Unmatched junction bases numbered 5, after V lost 1 base and J lost 3 bases. This CDR3 has 14 amino acids. The CDR3 DNA follows: TGTGCCTGGAGTGACGGGACAGTCTACTATGGCTACACCTTC. Protein: CAWSDGTVYYGYTF.

The J gene is TRBJ1-5, the V gene TRBV28; perhaps TRBD1 as D (5 bases). From germline, CDR1 is MDHEN and CDR2 SYDVKM. The V end was cut by 6 bases, the J end by 11 bases, with 11 bases between. There are 11 residues in the CDR3. CDR3 loop: CASSLGGAQHF. The CDR3 DNA is TGTGCCAGCAGCCTCGGGGGTGCCCAGCATTTT.

The J gene is TRBJ2-3, the V gene TRBV25-1; possibly TRBD2 for D (7 bases). The CDR3 runs 14 residues. Germline V gives CDR1 MGHDK, CDR2 SYGVNS. Trimming shortened V by 6 bases and J by 1 base, and 11 bases separated the two germline ends. The CDR3: CASRSGGGTDTQYF. CDR3 nucleotides: TGTGCCAGCAGATCGGGGGGCGGCACAGATACGCAGTATTTT.

CDR3 region: CASSSDRVGYTF. For the CDR3, the DNA is TGTGCCAGCAGCTCGGACAGGGTTGGCTACACCTTC. This rearrangement joins TRBV11-2 to TRBJ1-2, with 8 bases lining up with TRBD1. The germline CDR1 and CDR2 sequences are SGHAT and FQNNGV. The CDR3 is made up of 12 amino acids. V lost 4 bases, J lost 7 bases, and 2 bases stayed unmatched.